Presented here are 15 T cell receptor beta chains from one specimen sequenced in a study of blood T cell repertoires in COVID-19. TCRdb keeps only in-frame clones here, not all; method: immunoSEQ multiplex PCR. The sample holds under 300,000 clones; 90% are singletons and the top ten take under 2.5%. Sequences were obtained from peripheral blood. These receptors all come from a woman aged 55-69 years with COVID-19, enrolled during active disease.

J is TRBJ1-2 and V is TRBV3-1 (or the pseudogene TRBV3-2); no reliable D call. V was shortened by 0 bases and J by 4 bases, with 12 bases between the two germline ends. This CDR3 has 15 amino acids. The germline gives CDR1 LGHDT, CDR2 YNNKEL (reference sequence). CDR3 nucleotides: TGTGCCAGCAGCCAAGACTTCGTACAGCTCTATGGCTACACCTTC. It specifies CASSQDFVQLYGYTF.

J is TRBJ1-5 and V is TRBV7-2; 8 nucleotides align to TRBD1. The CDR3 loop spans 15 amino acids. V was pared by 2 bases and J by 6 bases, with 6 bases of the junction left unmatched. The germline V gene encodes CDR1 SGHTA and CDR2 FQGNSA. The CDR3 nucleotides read TGTGCCAGCAGCTTAACGACAGGGGAGGGTCAGCCCCAGCATTTT. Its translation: CASSLTTGEGQPQHF. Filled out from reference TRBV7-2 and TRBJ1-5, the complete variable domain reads GAGVSQSPSNKVTEKGKDVELRCDPISGHTALYWYRQSLGQGLEFLIYFQGNSAPDKSGLPSDRFSAERTGGSVSTLTIQRTQQEDSAVYLCASSLTTGEGQPQHFGDGTRLSIL.

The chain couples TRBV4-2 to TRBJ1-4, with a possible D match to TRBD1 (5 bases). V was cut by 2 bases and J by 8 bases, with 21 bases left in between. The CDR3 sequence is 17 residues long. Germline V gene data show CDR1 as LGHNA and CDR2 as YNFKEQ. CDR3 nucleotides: TGTGCCAGCAGCCAACCCCTGACAGACTCTTCTGGGGAAAAACTGTTTTTT. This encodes CASSQPLTDSSGEKLFF.

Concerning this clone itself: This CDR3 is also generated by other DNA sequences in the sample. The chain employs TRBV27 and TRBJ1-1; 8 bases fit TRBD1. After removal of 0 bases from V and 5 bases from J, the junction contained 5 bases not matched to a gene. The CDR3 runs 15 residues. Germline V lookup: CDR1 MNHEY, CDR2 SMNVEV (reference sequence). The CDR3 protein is CASSLSRTGNTEAFF. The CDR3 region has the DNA TGTGCCAGCAGTTTATCGAGGACAGGGAATACTGAAGCTTTCTTT.

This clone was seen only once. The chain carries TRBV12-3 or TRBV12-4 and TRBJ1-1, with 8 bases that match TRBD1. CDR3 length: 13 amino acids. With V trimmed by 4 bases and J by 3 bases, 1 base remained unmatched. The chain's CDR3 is CASSWTGYTEAFF. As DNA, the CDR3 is TGTGCCAGCAGTTGGACAGGGTACACTGAAGCTTTCTTT.

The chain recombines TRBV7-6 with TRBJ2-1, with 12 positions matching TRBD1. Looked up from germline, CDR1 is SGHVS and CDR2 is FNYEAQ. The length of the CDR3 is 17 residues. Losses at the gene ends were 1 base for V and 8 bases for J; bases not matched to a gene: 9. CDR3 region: CASSLVVLGTGGDEQFF. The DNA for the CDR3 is TGTGCCAGCAGCTTAGTTGTGCTGGGGACAGGGGGCGATGAGCAGTTCTTC.

The CDR3 loop is CSASLGNTEAFF. DNA for the CDR3: TGCAGTGCTAGTCTCGGGAACACTGAAGCTTTCTTT. This chain joins TRBV20-1 and TRBJ1-1; no definite D call. CDR3 length: 12 amino acids. Germline V gives CDR1 DFQATT, CDR2 SNEGSKA (reference sequence). V dropped 3 bases and J dropped 1 base, with 6 bases sitting between them.

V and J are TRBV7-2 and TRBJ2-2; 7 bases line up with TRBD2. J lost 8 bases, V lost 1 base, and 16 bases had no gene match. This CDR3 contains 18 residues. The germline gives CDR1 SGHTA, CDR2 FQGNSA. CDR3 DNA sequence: TGTGCCAGCAGCTTAGTCCACGCCAGCGGGGTTGCGGCTGGGGAGCTGTTTTTT. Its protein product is CASSLVHASGVAAGELFF.

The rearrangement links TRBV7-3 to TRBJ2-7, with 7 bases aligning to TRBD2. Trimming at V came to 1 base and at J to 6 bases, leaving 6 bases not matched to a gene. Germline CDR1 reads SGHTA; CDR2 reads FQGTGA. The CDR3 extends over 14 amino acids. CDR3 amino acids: CASSLMGEGGEQYF. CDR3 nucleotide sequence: TGTGCCAGCAGCTTAATGGGGGAGGGCGGCGAGCAGTACTTC.

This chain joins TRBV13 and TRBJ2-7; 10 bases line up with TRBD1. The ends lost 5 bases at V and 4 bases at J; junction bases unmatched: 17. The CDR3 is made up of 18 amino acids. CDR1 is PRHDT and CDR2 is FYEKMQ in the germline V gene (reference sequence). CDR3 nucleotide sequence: TGTGCCAGCAGCCCCGGGGGGAGACAGGGGGCTATAAAGTACGAGCAGTACTTC. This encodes CASSPGGRQGAIKYEQYF. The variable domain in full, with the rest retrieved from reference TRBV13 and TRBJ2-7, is AAGVIQSPRHLIKEKRETATLKCYPIPRHDTVYWYQQGPGQDPQFLISFYEKMQSDKGSIPDRFSAQQFSDYHSELNMSSLELGDSALYFCASSPGGRQGAIKYEQYFGPGTRLTVT.

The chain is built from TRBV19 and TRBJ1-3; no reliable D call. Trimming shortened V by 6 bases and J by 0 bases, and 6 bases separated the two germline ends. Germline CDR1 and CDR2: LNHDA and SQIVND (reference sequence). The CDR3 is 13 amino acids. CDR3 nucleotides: TGTGCCAGTAGGAGCTACTCTGGAAACACCATATATTTT. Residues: CASRSYSGNTIYF.

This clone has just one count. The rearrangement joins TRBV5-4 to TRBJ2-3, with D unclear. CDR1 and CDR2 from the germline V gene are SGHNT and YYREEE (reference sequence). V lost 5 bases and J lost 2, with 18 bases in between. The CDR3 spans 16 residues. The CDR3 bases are TGTGCCAGCAGTTCTGGGTCGGGTGCCTACACAGATACGCAGTATTTT. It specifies CASSSGSGAYTDTQYF.

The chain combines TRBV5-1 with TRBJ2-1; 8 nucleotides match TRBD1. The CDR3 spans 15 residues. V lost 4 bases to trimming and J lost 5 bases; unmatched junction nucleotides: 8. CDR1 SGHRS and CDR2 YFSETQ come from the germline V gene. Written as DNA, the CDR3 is TGCGCCAGCAGCATCGGACAGGGCACTCACAATGAGCAGTTCTTC. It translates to CASSIGQGTHNEQFF. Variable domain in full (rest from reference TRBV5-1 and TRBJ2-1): KAGVTQTPRYLIKTRGQQVTLSCSPISGHRSVSWYQQTPGQGLQFLFEYFSETQRNKGNFPGRFSGRQFSNSRSEMNVSTLELGDSALYLCASSIGQGTHNEQFFGPGTRLTVL.

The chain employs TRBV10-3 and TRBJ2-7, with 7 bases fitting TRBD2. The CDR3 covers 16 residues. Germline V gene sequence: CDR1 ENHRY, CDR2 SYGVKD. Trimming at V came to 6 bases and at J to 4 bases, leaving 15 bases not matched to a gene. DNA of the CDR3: TGTGCCATCAGAAAGGTGGGAGGGCGAGATTCGTACGAGCAGTACTTC. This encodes CAIRKVGGRDSYEQYF.

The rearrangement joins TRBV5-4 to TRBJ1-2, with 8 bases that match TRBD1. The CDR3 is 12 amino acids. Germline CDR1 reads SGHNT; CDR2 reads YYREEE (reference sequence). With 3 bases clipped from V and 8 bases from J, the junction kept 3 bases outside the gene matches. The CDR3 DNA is TGTGCCAGCAGCTGGACAGGGTCCGGCTACACCTTC. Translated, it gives CASSWTGSGYTF.